The 28 T cell receptor beta chains below were found in one sample sequenced in a study of T cells in Graves' hyperthyroidism and ophthalmopathy. Amplification targeted TCR beta CDR3 regions from RNA transcripts. An initial round of RT-PCR targeting the TCR CDR3 relied on the HTBI primer set. TCRdb re-derived calls from the multiplex PCR reads in MiXCR, one entry per CDR3 protein. The sample lists 660,000 or so distinct CDR3 sequences; 40% to 55% were seen once. The specimen sequenced was peripheral blood or thyroid tissue (not recorded which). These receptors all stem from an adult man with Graves' disease, either hyperthyroidism or ophthalmopathy (not recorded which).

A single count supports this clonotype. The genes are TRBV19 and TRBJ1-5; tentatively, D is TRBD1 (5 bases). There are 14 residues in the CDR3. The germline V gene encodes CDR1 LNHDA and CDR2 SQIVND (reference sequence). Trimming removed 9 bases at V and 0 bases at J, with 12 bases between. CDR3 region: CASLGGNSNQPQHF. CDR3 sequence (DNA): TGTGCCAGCTTGGGGGGTAATAGCAATCAGCCCCAGCATTTT.

This clonotype was counted ten times or more. The CDR3 nucleotides read TGTGCCAGCAGCTTAGGGGGACGGCTAGACTATGGCTACACCTTC. Its translation: CASSLGGRLDYGYTF. The gene calls are TRBV7-9 and TRBJ1-2, with a weak D call TRBD1 (5 bases). The germline CDR1 and CDR2 sequences are SEHNR and FQNEAQ (reference sequence). The V end was cut by 1 base, the J end by 3 bases, with 12 bases between. The CDR3 spans 15 residues.

This clonotype showed up many times. The chain employs TRBV7-9 and TRBJ1-5; D call uncertain. Germline CDR1 and CDR2: SEHNR and FQNEAQ (reference sequence). The CDR3 runs to 14 residues. The ends were cut back, 5 bases at V and 0 bases at J, with 8 bases in the middle. CDR3 region: CASSPNPSNQPQHF. Here the CDR3 DNA reads TGTGCCAGCAGCCCAAACCCTAGCAATCAGCCCCAGCATTTT.

This clonotype has just one count. A much larger clone lies one base from this, so it may be a read error. V usage is TRBV11-1 and J usage is TRBJ1-1, with D unresolved. This CDR3 has 15 amino acids. The germline V gene encodes CDR1 SGHAT and CDR2 FQDESV (reference sequence). Trimming stripped 4 bases from V and 0 bases from J, with 12 bases between. The DNA of the CDR3 is TGTGCCAGCAGCTCTACGGTGACCGTGAACACTGAAGCTTTCTTT. Protein sequence: CASSSTVTVNTEAFF.

Concerning this clonotype: A read error is likely, as this CDR3 ends without the conserved phenylalanine or tryptophan. No DNA is shown, since the ends of the CDR3 on it are uncertain; the CDR3 is the one TCRdb lists. The chain is built from TRBV2 and TRBJ1-6. 11 amino acids form the CDR3, both terminal residues included. CDR1 and CDR2 (germline): SNHLY, FYNNEI. The CDR3 sequence is CASSEHNTADS.

As for this clonotype: The limits of the CDR3 on the DNA are not certain, so only TCRdb's listed CDR3 is given. The gene calls are TRBV2 and TRBJ1-5. The CDR3 extends over 14 residues, inclusive of both ends. CDR1 and CDR2 (germline): SNHLY, FYNNEI. The CDR3 region is CACSASNTNQPQHF.

Comments on this clonotype: Sequence at one end of the junction differs from germline and may be a read error. The CDR3 protein is CATSDGGTDTQYF. The DNA of the CDR3 is TGTGCCACCAGTGACGGCGGGACAGATACGCAGTATTTT. The chain combines TRBV2 with TRBJ2-3; possible D gene TRBD2, 5 bases. The CDR3 totals 13 residues. Germline values: CDR1 SNHLY, CDR2 FYNNEI.

This chain uses TRBV9 with TRBJ1-1; D gene ambiguous. The CDR3 sequence is 14 residues long. The V gene lost 3 bases and the J gene lost 0 bases, with 9 bases spanning the gap. Germline V gene data show CDR1 as SGDLS and CDR2 as YYNGEE. As DNA, the CDR3 is TGTGCCAGCAGCGAAGACACCATGAACACTGAAGCTTTCTTT. This translates into CASSEDTMNTEAFF.

The chain is built from TRBV29-1 and TRBJ1-4; no definite D call. CDR1 SQVTM and CDR2 ANQGSEA come from the germline V gene. Trimming took off 4 bases at V and 7 bases at J, with 13 bases between the two ends. The CDR3 consists of 13 residues. The CDR3 reads CSVATGEGEKLFF. Written as DNA, the CDR3 is TGCAGCGTTGCAACCGGAGAGGGTGAAAAACTGTTTTTT.

This clonotype has only a few counts. V gene TRBV6-1 combines with J gene TRBJ1-2; D gene unclear. Per germline, CDR1 MNHNS and CDR2 SASEGT. The CDR3 covers 12 residues. With 7 bases removed from V and 8 bases from J, the gap between germline ends came to 14 bases. Written as DNA, the CDR3 is TGTGCCAGCACAAGAGGAGTGGAAGGCTACACCTTC. The encoded protein is CASTRGVEGYTF.

This chain joins TRBV7-9 and TRBJ1-2, with D hard to call. CDR3 length equals 15 residues. The V end lost 3 bases, the J end lost 3 bases, and 14 bases lay between the germline ends. In germline, CDR1 is SEHNR, CDR2 FQNEAQ (reference sequence). The CDR3 nucleotides are TGTGCCAGCAGCTTGGGCCAGAAGTTAGACTATGGCTACACCTTC. This codes for CASSLGQKLDYGYTF. Combining the CDR3 with reference TRBV7-9 and TRBJ1-2 gives the whole variable domain DTGVSQNPRHKITKRGQNVTFRCDPISEHNRLYWYRQTLGQGPEFLTYFQNEAQLEKSRLLSDRFSAERPKGSFSTLEIQRTEQGDSAMYLCASSLGQKLDYGYTFGSGTRLTVV.

Many counts were recorded for this clonotype. The V call is TRBV29-1, the J call TRBJ2-7, with TRBD1 matching 7 bases. Germline trimming cut 4 bases from V and 2 bases from J; bases unmatched to any gene: 5. The CDR3 totals 13 residues. CDR1 is SQVTM, CDR2 ANQGSEA, per germline. The CDR3 sequence: CSVGDSSTYEQYF. DNA of the CDR3: TGCAGCGTTGGGGACAGCTCAACCTACGAGCAGTACTTC.

The DNA of the CDR3 is TGTGCCAGCAGTTCATTAGGCCAGTCCCAGCATTTT. The encoded protein is CASSSLGQSQHF. J is TRBJ1-5 and V is TRBV2; D gene ambiguous. In germline, CDR1 is SNHLY, CDR2 FYNNEI. The CDR3 length is 12 residues. V shed 5 bases and J shed 11 bases, with 13 bases lying between them.

This chain joins TRBV29-1 and TRBJ1-1, with 12 bases that match TRBD1. CDR1 and CDR2 (germline): SQVTM, ANQGSEA. This CDR3 has 14 residues. The J segment lost 0 bases and the V segment lost 5 bases, leaving 1 base of the junction unmatched. The DNA for the CDR3 is TGCAGCGTTAGGGACAGGGGGCTGAACACTGAAGCTTTCTTT. Protein sequence: CSVRDRGLNTEAFF.

The genes are TRBV29-1 and TRBJ2-5; 9 bases line up with TRBD1. This CDR3 contains 14 residues. The germline V gene has CDR1 SQVTM and CDR2 ANQGSEA. The J segment lost 2 bases and the V segment lost 4 bases, leaving 5 bases of the junction unmatched. CDR3 region: CSVVQGAEQETQYF. CDR3 DNA sequence: TGCAGCGTTGTACAGGGGGCTGAACAAGAGACCCAGTACTTC.

At least ten counts were recorded for this clonotype. The chain is built from TRBV20-1 and TRBJ1-2; D ambiguous. CDR3 length: 14 residues. Germline CDR1 and CDR2: DFQATT and SNEGSKA (reference sequence). Trimming shortened V by 1 base and J by 0 bases, and 9 bases separated the two germline ends. The CDR3, as DNA: TGCAGTGCTAGAGTGGGGTCAGCTAACTATGGCTACACCTTC. Translated, it gives CSARVGSANYGYTF.

The CDR3 nucleotides read TGTGCCAGCAGTCTTCCGGGACACTCAAATTCACCCCTCCACTTT. Its translation: CASSLPGHSNSPLHF. The genes are TRBV7-3 and TRBJ1-6; D may be TRBD1 (6 bases). The CDR3 runs 15 residues. The ends were cut back, 6 bases at V and 7 bases at J, with 16 bases in the middle. In germline, CDR1 is SGHTA, CDR2 FQGTGA.

The chain is built from TRBV24-1 and TRBJ1-1; TRBD1 aligns across 8 bases. The germline CDR1 and CDR2 sequences are KGHDR and SFDVKD. The CDR3 is made up of 14 amino acids. V was clipped by 5 bases and J by 3 bases; unmatched bases: 4. CDR3 protein: CATSGTGWDTEAFF. DNA of the CDR3: TGTGCCACCAGTGGGACAGGGTGGGACACTGAAGCTTTCTTT.

As regards this clonotype: Its ends do not fully match the called genes, so a read error is possible. V gene TRBV11-2 combines with J gene TRBJ2-7, with D perhaps TRBD1 (6 bases). The CDR3 covers 11 residues. CDR1 is SGHAT, CDR2 FQNNGV, per germline. The CDR3 DNA is TGTGCCAGCAGCCAACTTGGGACAAACCACTTC. Translated, it gives CASSQLGTNHF.

This clonotype was counted many times. The chain combines TRBV12-3 or TRBV12-4 with TRBJ1-1; D ambiguous. The CDR3 has 13 residues. Trimming removed 8 bases from V and 0 bases from J, with 10 bases in between. CDR3 sequence: CASVGQVNTEAFF. CDR3 DNA: TGTGCCAGCGTAGGGCAGGTGAACACTGAAGCTTTCTTT.

In its sample, this clonotype was seen a few times. The chain couples TRBV20-1 to TRBJ2-2; D is unresolved. Trimming pared 5 bases from V and 3 bases from J, leaving 10 bases between. This CDR3 contains 13 residues. Germline CDR1 and CDR2: DFQATT and SNEGSKA (reference sequence). The CDR3 here is CSAPQDYTGELFF. The CDR3 DNA reads TGCAGTGCTCCCCAAGATTACACCGGGGAGCTGTTTTTT.

The table lists this clonotype with a few counts. The chain couples TRBV2 to TRBJ2-2, with D unclear. From germline, CDR1 is SNHLY and CDR2 FYNNEI. This CDR3 has 13 residues. Trimming shortened V by 1 base and J by 7 bases, and 7 bases separated the two germline ends. The DNA of the CDR3 is TGTGCCAGCAGTGAAGAGTATAGCGGGGAGCTGTTTTTT. Amino acid sequence: CASSEEYSGELFF.

The rearrangement links TRBV15 to TRBJ2-5, with 9 bases that match TRBD1. The CDR3 length is 15 residues. V lost 2 bases and J lost 5; bases outside the gene matches: 6. CDR1 and CDR2 (germline): LNHNV, YYDKDF (reference sequence). The DNA for the CDR3 is TGTGCCACCAGCAGATCCCCCGGGACAGGGGAGACCCAGTACTTC. It is translated as CATSRSPGTGETQYF.

In this sample, this clonotype turned up a few times. The V call is TRBV10-3, the J call TRBJ1-1; D might be TRBD1 (6 bases). This CDR3 is built from 17 residues. CDR1 and CDR2 (germline): ENHRY, SYGVKD. V shed 10 bases and J shed 3 bases, with 27 bases lying between them. The DNA of the CDR3 is TGTGCCACCAAATCACGCCTGAGGGGGTTGGTGGACACTGAAGCTTTCTTT. Translation: CATKSRLRGLVDTEAFF.

The CDR3 DNA reads as TGTGCCAGCAGCTTAAGTGACAGCGATCAGCCCCAGCATTTT. Translation: CASSLSDSDQPQHF. The chain has TRBV7-6 and TRBJ1-5; D is perhaps TRBD1 (5 bases). Germline CDR1 reads SGHVS; CDR2 reads FNYEAQ. The CDR3 sequence is 14 residues long. V lost 2 bases, J lost 5 bases, and 10 bases lay in between.

This clonotype was observed a few times. J is TRBJ1-6 and V is TRBV7-2; D may be TRBD1 (5 bases). The CDR3 extends over 15 amino acids. Germline lookup yields CDR1 SGHTA and CDR2 FQGNSA. V gave up 1 base and J gave up 7 bases, with 11 bases separating them. CDR3 sequence reads: CASSLEPRGNSPLHF. The CDR3 region has the DNA TGTGCCAGCAGCTTAGAACCCCGGGGGAATTCACCCCTCCACTTT.

This chain uses TRBV29-1 with TRBJ1-2; D is unresolved. CDR1 is SQVTM, CDR2 ANQGSEA, per germline. The V end was cut by 8 bases, the J end by 3 bases, with 13 bases between. The length of the CDR3 is 12 residues. This CDR3 reads CSSRTADYGYTF. The DNA for the CDR3 is TGCAGCAGTCGTACAGCAGACTATGGCTACACCTTC.

CDR3 region: CSVAGGPSGANVLTF. DNA of the CDR3: TGCAGCGTCGCCGGGGGACCGTCAGGGGCCAACGTCCTGACTTTC. The chain couples TRBV29-1 to TRBJ2-6, with D possibly being TRBD2 (6 bases). Germline assignment: CDR1 SQVTM and CDR2 ANQGSEA. There are 15 residues in the CDR3. With 6 bases removed from V and 4 bases from J, the gap between germline ends came to 16 bases. Together with reference TRBV29-1 and TRBJ2-6, the CDR3 gives the full variable domain: SAVISQKPSRDICQRGTSLTIQCQVDSQVTMMFWYRQQPGQSLTLIATANQGSEATYESGFVIDKFPISRPNLTFSTLTVSNMSPEDSSIYLCSVAGGPSGANVLTFGAGSRLTVL.